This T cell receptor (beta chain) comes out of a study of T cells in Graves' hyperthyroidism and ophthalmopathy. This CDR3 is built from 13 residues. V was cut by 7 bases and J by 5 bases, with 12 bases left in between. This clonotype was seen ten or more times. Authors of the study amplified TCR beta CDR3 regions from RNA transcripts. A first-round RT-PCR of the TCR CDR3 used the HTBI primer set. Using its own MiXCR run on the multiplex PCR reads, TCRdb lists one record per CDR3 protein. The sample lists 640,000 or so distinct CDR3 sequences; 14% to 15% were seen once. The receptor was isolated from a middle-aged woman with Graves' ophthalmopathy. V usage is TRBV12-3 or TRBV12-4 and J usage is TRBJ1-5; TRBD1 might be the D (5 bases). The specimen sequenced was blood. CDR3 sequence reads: CASTLMGDQPQHF. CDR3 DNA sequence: TGTGCCAGCACCCTGATGGGGGATCAGCCCCAGCATTTT.